This T cell receptor beta chain comes out of a study of T-cell memory formation after mild COVID-19 (dated by TCRdb to the early 2020s). In terms of the full investigation: TCR sequence clusters from the two donors were found to be largely donor specific. In a couple of donors, T-cell clones that expanded and contracted after mild COVID-19 were followed by sequencing TCRalpha and TCRbeta repertoires longitudinally. The cohort was made up of two young adult volunteers, one female and one male, who were previously healthy. Summary of the overall study and its limitations: Contracting CD4+ clones were located mainly in the CM and EM memory subsets, whereas CD8+ clones were found to be enriched in EMRA. Some responding clones were detected in pre-infection memory, suggesting pre-existing cross-reactive memory T cells joined the SARS-CoV-2 response. The study included only a couple of mild cases, and larger cohorts that include severe cases with pre-infection samples were judged to be necessary. Clones contracting from day 15 to 85 had balanced CD4/CD8 phenotypes, while a second wave expanding from day 15 to 37 was biased towards CD4+. Whether the second-wave clones peaking on day 37 were SARS-CoV-2 specific was not confirmed.

The instrument given in TCRdb is Illumina NovaSeq 6000. TCRalpha and TCRbeta cDNA libraries were built by 5'RACE with constant-segment primers, adding sample barcodes and unique molecular identifiers. Trizol reagent was used to extract RNA from every sample. Library amplification was performed in two PCR steps, and a second sample barcode and Illumina TruSeq adapters were introduced in the second step. Libraries were sequenced on an Illumina NovaSeq with 2 x 150 bp paired-end reads. Regarding the original processing steps: Reads were demultiplexed and collapsed into UMI-guided consensus sequences with migec v1.2.7. Using mixcr v2.1.11, the UMI consensuses were aligned to TRA and TRB V and J templates and assembled into clonotypes. Expanded or contracted clonotypes were those called significant by both edgeR and NoisET, with noise models trained on biological replicates. edgeR calls used a false discovery rate-adjusted p below 0.01 and a log2 fold-change threshold of 1. PCA with hierarchical clustering of max-normalized trajectories of the 1000 most abundant clonotypes was used as exploratory dynamics analysis. Each responding clone was given a CD4 or CD8 phenotype based on the CD4+ and CD8+ repertoires, which had been sequenced separately. TCRdb applied fastp at Q25 and MiXCR to the public reads, then kept only in-frame beta chains. Entries are consolidated by CDR3 protein sequence, retaining the most common genes and DNA. These V and J calls originate from TCRdb's pipeline instead of the authors' own analysis. The sample table records around 250,000 distinct CDR3 sequences; over 15% of these occur just once. Around 21% of the sample is taken by the ten largest.

PBMCs were isolated by Ficoll-Paque density gradient centrifugation. The germline V gene (reference sequence) yields DFQATT for CDR1 and SNEGSKA for CDR2. Trimming leaves V shorter by 5 bases and J shorter by 7 bases, with the junction holding 8 bases beyond the gene matches. The cysteine opens and the phenylalanine closes a CDR3 of 15 amino acids. The DNA shown is the 45-base CDR3, in frame from base 1. In the case of this clonotype: It lacks a known antigen. Per-nucleotide qualities are absent, and no much larger clonotype sits a single base away.

This receptor was identified in a man aged 18 to 30 who had mild COVID-19 (a few samples of this study predate the infection). The sample titles of this study are shuffled in the database, so cell type and time point are left out; the donor was told from shared clones. Sequenced material: PBMCs or a T cell subset sorted from them (not recorded which). The chain is assembled from TRBV20-1 and TRBJ2-1, and 13 junction bases match TRBD2. The CDR3 in this case is CSARRLAGGTNEQFF. The sequenced DNA: TGCAGTGCTCGACGACTAGCGGGGGGTACTAATGAGCAGTTCTTC.